The 8 T cell receptor beta chains reported below all come from one sample, sequenced in a study of OX40 agonist ivuxolimab in advanced cancers. Here immunoSEQ multiplex PCR was the method, and the copy in TCRdb shows in-frame clones only, minus some. The top ten clones hold roughly 11% of a sample with 65,000 to 90,000 clones, about 87% of them seen once. This specimen was CD4+ or CD8+ T cells sorted from blood, taken in a trial of the OX40 agonist ivuxolimab. The receptors originated from an adult with an advanced solid tumor such as melanoma, head and neck, liver or kidney cancer.

V usage is TRBV19 and J usage is TRBJ1-1, with D unclear. The CDR3 length is 13 residues. From germline, CDR1 is LNHDA and CDR2 SQIVND (reference sequence). Trimming pared 6 bases from V and 0 bases from J, leaving 8 bases between. The CDR3, as DNA: TGTGCCAGTAGGGCGAGTATGAACACTGAAGCTTTCTTT. Protein sequence: CASRASMNTEAFF.

The chain uses TRBV11-2 and TRBJ1-1, with 9 bases lining up with TRBD1. The germline CDR1 and CDR2 sequences are SGHAT and FQNNGV. V dropped 5 bases and J dropped 6; count of bases not matched to a gene: 4. This CDR3 has 13 residues. CDR3 nucleotides: TGTGCCAGCAGCCACGGGACAGGGTCTGAAGCTTTCTTT. It codes for CASSHGTGSEAFF.

Only a few counts were recorded for this clone. The genes are TRBV6-1 and TRBJ1-5, with no clear D. V lost 7 bases and J lost 5, with 9 bases in between. The CDR3 is 12 residues long. Germline CDR1 and CDR2: MNHNS and SASEGT. The CDR3 is CASTEGYQPQHF. CDR3 in DNA: TGTGCCAGCACCGAAGGCTATCAGCCCCAGCATTTT.

The V and J genes are TRBV6-4 and TRBJ1-1; D is undetermined. The CDR3 contains 15 residues. Germline assignment: CDR1 MRHNA and CDR2 SNTAGT. V lost 2 bases and J 8 bases, leaving 18 bases between the germline ends. Written as DNA, the CDR3 is TGTGCCAGCAGTGACATCTCTGACGGAATCACAGAAGCTTTCTTT. It specifies CASSDISDGITEAFF.

This clone was detected only once. The rearrangement uses TRBV7-6 and TRBJ2-1; D call uncertain. This CDR3 comprises 11 residues. V gave up 8 bases and J gave up 7 bases, with 9 bases separating them. Per germline, CDR1 SGHVS and CDR2 FNYEAQ. The CDR3 is CASVYGNEQFF. In DNA form, the CDR3 reads TGTGCCAGCGTCTATGGGAATGAGCAGTTCTTC. Supplemented by reference TRBV7-6 and TRBJ2-1, the full variable domain reads GAGVSQSPRYKVTKRGQDVALRCDPISGHVSLYWYRQALGQGPEFLTYFNYEAQQDKSGLPNDRFSAERPEGSISTLTIQRTEQRDSAMYRCASVYGNEQFFGPGTRLTVL.

The chain has TRBV2 and TRBJ1-2, with D uncertain. This CDR3 has 12 amino acids. Germline-derived CDR1 and CDR2 are SNHLY and FYNNEI. The CDR3 is CNLGGTNYGYTF. The CDR3 region has the DNA TGTAACCTGGGCGGTACTAACTATGGCTACACCTTC. Based on the CDR3 plus reference TRBV2 and TRBJ1-2, the full variable domain is EPEVTQTPSHQVTQMGQEVILRCVPISNHLYFYWYRQILGQKVEFLVSFYNNEISEKSEIFDDQFSVERPDGSNFTLKIRSTKLEDSAMYFCNLGGTNYGYTFGSGTRLTVV.

The chain recombines TRBV6-5 with TRBJ1-2; perhaps TRBD1 as D (6 bases). Germline V CDR1 and CDR2: MNHEY, SVGAGI. The V and J ends lost 6 bases and 0 bases respectively, with 8 bases between them. CDR3 size: 13 residues. CDR3 loop: CASRDSSNYGYTF. The CDR3 region has the DNA TGTGCCAGCAGGGACAGTTCTAACTATGGCTACACCTTC.

This CDR3 is CASSPRPSLEQYF. CDR3 coding DNA: TGTGCCAGCAGTCCCCGACCCTCTCTCGAGCAGTACTTC. The chain joins TRBV7-9 to TRBJ2-7; no reliable D call. Germline CDR1 is SEHNR and CDR2 is FQNEAQ (reference sequence). This CDR3 is 13 amino acids long. Trimming removed 6 bases at V and 6 bases at J, with 15 bases between.